The 31 T cell receptor beta chains reported below all come from one sample, sequenced in a study of beta chain features in type 1 diabetes. Sequenced material consisted of expressed TCRB transcripts (all of the isolated RNA was reverse transcribed). The assay was immunoSEQ multiplex PCR, and TCRdb's table has in-frame clones only and misses some. Among fewer than 550,000 clones listed, over 9.5% were seen once. The sequencing sample was made of naive CD4+ T cells from blood. The receptors derive from a woman between 18 and 29 years old in good health.

This clone appeared a few times. This chain connects TRBV30 to TRBJ1-3; D gene ambiguous. Per germline, CDR1 GTSNPN and CDR2 SVGIG (reference sequence). This CDR3 spans 15 amino acids. Between the trimmed V and J ends, which lost 0 bases and 0 bases, there was a span of 9 bases. CDR3 in amino acids: CAWSVQPSSGNTIYF. As DNA, the CDR3 is TGTGCCTGGAGTGTACAACCCAGCTCTGGAAACACCATATATTTT.

The V call is TRBV7-9, the J call TRBJ2-7; D may be TRBD1 or TRBD2 (6 bases each). Germline-derived CDR1 and CDR2 are SEHNR and FQNEAQ (reference sequence). Between the trimmed V and J ends, which lost 7 bases and 5 bases, there was a span of 15 bases. The CDR3 consists of 13 residues. CDR3 sequence reads: CASIPAGGNEQYF. The CDR3 nucleotides are TGTGCCAGCATTCCCGCCGGGGGCAACGAGCAGTACTTC.

The chain carries TRBV4-1 and TRBJ2-2; maybe TRBD1 (5 bases). This CDR3 region has 17 residues. The germline CDR1 and CDR2 sequences are MGHRA and YSYEKL. V lost 1 base and J 6 bases, leaving 18 bases between the germline ends. The CDR3: CASSQVAGKVVAGELFF. For the CDR3, the DNA is TGCGCCAGCAGCCAAGTAGCAGGGAAGGTGGTGGCCGGGGAGCTGTTTTTT.

This clone was observed a few times. The J gene is TRBJ1-2, the V gene TRBV6-5; D is ambiguous. Germline assignment: CDR1 MNHEY and CDR2 SVGAGI. V was cut by 6 bases and J by 4 bases, with 6 bases left in between. This CDR3 contains 11 residues. The CDR3 DNA is TGTGCCAGCAGATGGACCTATGGCTACACCTTC. It codes for CASRWTYGYTF.

The gene calls are TRBV2 and TRBJ2-7; TRBD1 aligns across 8 bases. Losses at the gene ends were 4 bases for V and 6 bases for J; bases not matched to a gene: 5. This CDR3 region has 13 residues. Germline-derived CDR1 and CDR2 are SNHLY and FYNNEI. CDR3 coding DNA: TGTGCCAGCAGTGCTCAGGGGGCTAGCGAGCAGTACGTC. This encodes CASSAQGASEQYV.

V and J are TRBV29-1 and TRBJ1-5; tentatively, D is TRBD1 (5 bases). The CDR3 extends over 14 amino acids. Germline V gene lookup returns CDR1 SQVTM and CDR2 ANQGSEA. With 6 bases removed from V and 0 bases from J, the gap between germline ends came to 12 bases. The CDR3 here is CSVSPDSSNQPQHF. The DNA of the CDR3 is TGCAGCGTGTCCCCAGACAGTAGCAATCAGCCCCAGCATTTT.

V gene TRBV2 combines with J gene TRBJ2-7; possibly TRBD1 for D (6 bases). V was trimmed by 11 bases and J by 0 bases, leaving 11 bases between them. This CDR3 contains 12 residues. CDR1 is SNHLY and CDR2 is FYNNEI in the germline V gene. CDR3 nucleotides: TGTGCCTGCGACAGGTTCTCCTACGAGCAGTACGTC. Protein: CACDRFSYEQYV.

The V and J genes are TRBV4-1 and TRBJ2-1, with 8 bases lining up with TRBD2. Germline values: CDR1 MGHRA, CDR2 YSYEKL. Losses at the gene ends were 3 bases for V and 4 bases for J; bases not matched to a gene: 8. This CDR3 contains 16 residues. The CDR3 coding sequence is TGCGCCAGCAGCCAGCAACCGGGACTAGAGTACAATGAGCAGTTCTTC. It encodes CASSQQPGLEYNEQFF.

This clone was seen a few times. The gene calls are TRBV27 and TRBJ2-1; the D gene is possibly TRBD2 (7 bases). The CDR3 is 15 amino acids. The germline CDR1 and CDR2 sequences are MNHEY and SMNVEV (reference sequence). The V gene lost 3 bases and the J gene lost 6 bases, with 15 bases spanning the gap. In DNA form, the CDR3 reads TGTGCCAGCAGTTTCACCCGGGGGGCTGGCAATGAGCAGTTCTTC. Translating it yields CASSFTRGAGNEQFF.

Only a few counts were recorded for this clone. The genes are TRBV5-1 and TRBJ2-3, with 8 bases identical to TRBD1. The V gene end was trimmed by 4 bases and the J gene end by 4 bases; junction bases not matched to a gene: 11. This CDR3 is 16 amino acids long. Looked up from germline, CDR1 is SGHRS and CDR2 is YFSETQ. The CDR3 DNA sequence: TGCGCCAGCAGCATCCGAGGACAGGGTAGAGCAGATACGCAGTATTTT. Protein: CASSIRGQGRADTQYF.

The chain links TRBV2 to TRBJ2-3; TRBD2 agrees at 9 bases. CDR1 is SNHLY and CDR2 is FYNNEI in the germline V gene. This CDR3 is built from 17 residues. The trim removed 6 bases at V and 8 bases at J, leaving 18 bases unmatched. CDR3: CASSPGASGTLIGTQYF. CDR3 nucleotide sequence: TGTGCCAGCAGCCCCGGGGCTAGCGGGACCCTCATAGGTACGCAGTATTTT.

In this sample, this clone turned up a few times. This chain uses TRBV5-4 with TRBJ2-3; TRBD2 might be the D (6 bases). Germline V lookup: CDR1 SGHNT, CDR2 YYREEE (reference sequence). The germline V and J ends were trimmed by 0 bases and 2 bases, with 13 bases remaining between them. This CDR3 is 16 amino acids long. The CDR3 spells CASSLAARGLTDTQYF. CDR3 nucleotide sequence: TGTGCCAGCAGCTTGGCGGCTAGGGGACTCACAGATACGCAGTATTTT.

This clone was counted between two and nine times. A read error may account for a junction end that differs from germline. The DNA for the CDR3 is TGTGCCATCTCGCGGGAGTATAGTTCACCCCTCCACTTT. Encoded protein: CAISREYSSPLHF. The chain couples TRBV2 to TRBJ1-6; the D is unclear. Germline V gene sequence: CDR1 SNHLY, CDR2 FYNNEI. This CDR3 is 13 amino acids long.

The chain combines TRBV18 with TRBJ2-7; tentatively, D is TRBD1 (6 bases). The germline CDR1 and CDR2 sequences are KGHSH and LQKENI. The CDR3 is 14 amino acids. Here the CDR3 DNA reads TGTGCCAGCGCACCGTTGGACAGAAACTACGAGCAGTACGTC. This translates into CASAPLDRNYEQYV.

There are a few counts of this clone. J is TRBJ1-1 and V is TRBV5-1; D is undetermined. This CDR3 spans 14 amino acids. CDR1 and CDR2 from the germline V gene are SGHRS and YFSETQ. Trimming left V 4 bases short and J 1 base short, with 11 bases between. In nucleotides, the CDR3 is TGCGCCAGCAGCCCTCGGTTACCGAACACTGAAGCTTTCTTT. It translates to CASSPRLPNTEAFF.

The genes are TRBV5-6 and TRBJ2-7; 9 bases line up with TRBD2. CDR3 length: 14 residues. Germline assignment: CDR1 SGHDT and CDR2 YYEEEE. V lost 2 bases to trimming and J lost 5 bases; unmatched junction nucleotides: 5. In DNA, the CDR3 is TGTGCCAGCAGCTTAGTAGCGGGAGTCGACGAGCAGTACTTC. This gives the protein CASSLVAGVDEQYF.

V gene TRBV7-9 combines with J gene TRBJ2-7; 11 bases fit TRBD2. This CDR3 contains 13 residues. CDR1 and CDR2 from the germline V gene are SEHNR and FQNEAQ (reference sequence). Unmatched junction bases numbered 3, after V lost 3 bases and J lost 8 bases. This chain's CDR3 is CASSFGTSGQQYF. In nucleotides, the CDR3 is TGTGCCAGCAGCTTCGGGACTAGCGGACAGCAGTACTTC.

This clone was seen a handful of times. V is TRBV5-1 and J is TRBJ2-3; D is undetermined. Trimming removed 1 base at V and 0 bases at J, with 9 bases between. CDR3 length: 15 amino acids. The germline gives CDR1 SGHRS, CDR2 YFSETQ. The CDR3 loop is CASSLLPISTDTQYF. The CDR3, as DNA: TGCGCCAGCAGCTTGCTTCCGATTAGCACAGATACGCAGTATTTT.

This clone was counted only a few times. This chain uses TRBV28 with TRBJ1-2; 8 bases match TRBD1. Germline lookup yields CDR1 MDHEN and CDR2 SYDVKM. V trimming: 6 bases; J trimming: 7 bases; junction bases outside the gene matches: 7. The CDR3 covers 13 residues. CDR3 nucleotide sequence: TGTGCCAGCAGACAAACAGGGGGTCTTGGCTACACCTTC. It is translated as CASRQTGGLGYTF.

As for this clone: With a much larger clone just one base away, this may be a read error. The genes are TRBV5-4 and TRBJ2-5; D remains unclear. Germline values: CDR1 SGHNT, CDR2 YYREEE (reference sequence). The CDR3 is 11 amino acids. The germline V and J ends were trimmed by 2 bases and 4 bases, with 3 bases remaining between them. DNA of the CDR3: TGTGCCAGCAGCTTTTCAGAGACCCAGTACTTC. It yields the protein CASSFSETQYF.

CDR3 protein: CASSFQIRGEAFF. In DNA form, the CDR3 reads TGTGCCAGCAGTTTCCAGATCCGGGGTGAAGCTTTCTTT. This sequence joins TRBV28 and TRBJ1-1; D not resolved. Trimming shortened V by 3 bases and J by 7 bases, and 12 bases separated the two germline ends. The germline V gene has CDR1 MDHEN and CDR2 SYDVKM. This CDR3 region has 13 residues.

The gene calls are TRBV10-3 and TRBJ1-4; possibly TRBD1 for D (5 bases). V shed 4 bases and J shed 7 bases, with 16 bases lying between them. Germline V gene sequence: CDR1 ENHRY, CDR2 SYGVKD. The CDR3 has 15 amino acids. The CDR3 nucleotides read TGTGCCATCAGTGTAGATGTCCAACAGGTTGAAAAACTGTTTTTT. Its translation is CAISVDVQQVEKLFF.

V gene TRBV10-3 combines with J gene TRBJ2-7; 12 nucleotides match TRBD2. CDR3 size: 19 residues. V shed 4 bases and J 4 bases; nucleotides not matched to a gene: 17. The V gene's germline CDR1 is ENHRY and CDR2 SYGVKD. CDR3 DNA: TGTGCCATCAGTGGGGGGACTAGCGGGCGATTATCTAGGGAATACGAGCAGTACTTC. It codes for CAISGGTSGRLSREYEQYF.

The table lists this clone with a few counts. V usage is TRBV11-2 and J usage is TRBJ2-3; 7 bases fit TRBD2. Germline CDR1 and CDR2: SGHAT and FQNNGV. The ends lost 0 bases at V and 0 bases at J; junction bases unmatched: 6. The length of the CDR3 is 17 residues. The CDR3 reads CASSLDPGLPSTDTQYF. CDR3 nucleotide sequence: TGTGCCAGCAGCTTAGATCCGGGACTACCTAGCACAGATACGCAGTATTTT.

A few counts support this clone. In DNA, the CDR3 is TGTGCCAGCAGTTTGAAACCAGGGGGCACCGGGGAGCTGTTTTTT. Its protein is CASSLKPGGTGELFF. J is TRBJ2-2 and V is TRBV27, with 7 bases matching TRBD1. The CDR3 totals 15 residues. CDR1 is MNHEY and CDR2 is SMNVEV in the germline V gene (reference sequence). V lost 3 bases, J lost 4 bases, and 5 bases stayed unmatched.

This clone was seen a handful of times. This chain uses TRBV28 with TRBJ1-6, with 8 bases fitting TRBD1. CDR3 size: 15 residues. Germline CDR1 reads MDHEN; CDR2 reads SYDVKM. V was clipped by 5 bases and J by 5 bases; unmatched bases: 5. CDR3 loop: CASSLRDRHNSPLHF. In DNA, the CDR3 is TGTGCCAGCAGTCTCCGGGACAGGCATAATTCACCCCTCCACTTT.

The J gene is TRBJ1-5, the V gene TRBV21-1; TRBD1 was called by the table and not checked on the DNA. TRBV21-1 is marked as a pseudogene. The CDR3 totals 17 residues. This CDR3 reads CASSKGGLGMSNQPQHF. The CDR3 coding sequence is TGTGCCAGCAGCAAAGGGGGCCTAGGTATGAGCAATCAGCCCCAGCATTTT.

The chain recombines TRBV30 with TRBJ2-1; 7 bases map to TRBD1. V gave up 4 bases and J gave up 5 bases; unmatched junction bases: 14. The germline V gene encodes CDR1 GTSNPN and CDR2 SVGIG (reference sequence). This CDR3 is 16 amino acids long. The CDR3 sequence: CAWKGAGVGRNNEQFF. DNA for the CDR3: TGTGCCTGGAAGGGGGCAGGGGTAGGGCGAAACAATGAGCAGTTCTTC.

This clone was observed many times. The rearrangement joins TRBV15 to TRBJ2-5; TRBD2 matches 7 bases. V lost 0 bases and J lost 5; bases outside the gene matches: 3. The CDR3 totals 14 residues. From germline, CDR1 is LNHNV and CDR2 YYDKDF (reference sequence). This CDR3 reads CATSRDREGETQYF. DNA for the CDR3: TGTGCCACCAGCAGAGACAGGGAGGGGGAGACCCAGTACTTC.

The gene calls are TRBV10-3 and TRBJ1-5; D not resolved. Germline-derived CDR1 and CDR2 are ENHRY and SYGVKD. Trimming pared 8 bases from V and 0 bases from J, leaving 11 bases between. The CDR3 spans 14 residues. CDR3 residues: CAIGSPYSNQPQHF. CDR3 DNA: TGTGCCATCGGCAGTCCCTATAGCAATCAGCCCCAGCATTTT.

The gene calls are TRBV30 and TRBJ2-6; a possible D gene is TRBD1 (6 bases). The CDR3 is made up of 19 amino acids. Trimming cost V 5 bases and J 2 bases, with 25 bases left between them. Germline V lookup: CDR1 GTSNPN, CDR2 SVGIG (reference sequence). CDR3 bases: TGTGCCTGGGAGTCGCGGCTAGGTTTACAGGGTGCTGGGGCCAACGTCCTGACTTTC. As protein: CAWESRLGLQGAGANVLTF.